This T cell receptor (beta chain) was identified during a study of response to subunit inactivated influenza vaccine (dated by TCRdb to between 2018 and 2020). About the study as a whole: Deep quantitative profiling of the T cell receptor repertoire was used in the study to follow responses to a trivalent subunit inactivated influenza vaccine. Overall study results and their limits: The authors suggested that each seasonal influenza vaccination may recruit only a limited number of new T cells.

To prepare the library, RT-PCR was applied. For sequencing, an Illumina HiSeq 2500 was employed. The raw public reads went through TCRdb reprocessing: fastp at Q25, MiXCR clone calling, in-frame beta chains kept. Every distinct CDR3 protein forms one entry, paired with its most common genes and DNA. A total of approximately 500,000 distinct CDR3 sequences appear in this sample, 14% of them only once. The biggest ten clones account for 11% of the sample. With respect to this clonotype: This receptor's antigen is unknown. The input lacks base qualities; no much larger clone sits a single base away.

The germline V gene gives CDR1 as SGHTA and CDR2 as FQGNSA. Spanning cysteine to phenylalanine, the CDR3 consists of 17 amino acids. Left in the record is the CDR3 DNA by itself, 51 bases read in frame from the first base. V is pared back by 1 base and J by 9 bases, with 25 bases lying between the germline termini. The sample in question was PBMCs from blood, obtained less than 13 days after vaccination. The sequence links TRBV7-2 to TRBJ2-7; the D gene is perhaps TRBD1 or TRBD2, as each covers 5 bases. This TCR was sampled from a man aged 45 to 65 who received an inactivated influenza vaccine. Donor details come from another sample of the same person, matched by shared clones. The DNA reads as follows: TGTGCCAGCAGCTTAGAGATCGGGCGAGCCGGGGCGAGGGGGCAGTACTTC. This yields the protein CASSLEIGRAGARGQYF.